The rows below give T cell receptor beta chains drawn from one sample of a study of cytomegalovirus exposure and HLA in healthy donors. Method: immunoSEQ multiplex PCR; TCRdb's copy keeps in-frame clones and lacks some. Among 150,000 or so clones, 80% to 90% were seen once, and the ten largest hold about a tenth. Sequencing used PBMCs. These receptors all come from a man aged 18 to 30 in good health and CMV-seropositive. Both conserved end residues are part of each CDR3. The D gene is left open where the match is weak. Rows give clone size only sometimes, using once, few, many, or a class for an expanded clone.

v_gene	abundance	j_gene	d_gene	CDR3nt	CDR3aa
TRBV7-2	.	TRBJ2-3	.	TGTGCCAGCAGCTTATCCGGGACAACCAGCACAGATACGCAGTATTTT	CASSLSGTTSTDTQYF
TRBV12-5	.	TRBJ2-7	TRBD1	TGTGCTAGTGGTTTGAGACAGGGACAGGGTTCCTACGAGCAGTACTTC	CASGLRQGQGSYEQYF
TRBV9	.	TRBJ1-4	.	TGTGCCAGCAGCGTAGAGGGGTATGCAACTAATGAAAAACTGTTTTTT	CASSVEGYATNEKLFF
TRBV13	.	TRBJ2-7	.	TGTGCCAGCAGCGACATCTCCTACGAGCAGTACTTC	CASSDISYEQYF
TRBV29-1	.	TRBJ1-1	.	TGCAGCGTTGAGCAGGGTATGAACACTGAAGCTTTCTTT	CSVEQGMNTEAFF
TRBV6-1	.	TRBJ1-6	.	TGTGCCAGCAGTGATCCTGCAAGGGCGGGTTCACCCCTCCACTTT	CASSDPARAGSPLHF
TRBV19	few	TRBJ2-7	.	TGTGCCAGTAAGGCCAACAGGGAACACTACGAGCAGTACTTC	CASKANREHYEQYF
TRBV9	.	TRBJ2-3	TRBD2	TGTGCCAGCAGCCCGAGGGGTAGCGGGGGGACAGATACGCAGTATTTT	CASSPRGSGGTDTQYF
TRBV6-5	.	TRBJ1-6	.	TGTGCCAGCAGTTACCGGACTTCAGCCCATTCACCCCTCCACTTT	CASSYRTSAHSPLHF
TRBV5-1	.	TRBJ2-5	TRBD1	TGCGCCAGCAGCGGAACAGGGGTTGCGGAGACCCAGTACTTC	CASSGTGVAETQYF
TRBV6-1	.	TRBJ1-2	TRBD1	TGTGCCAGCAGGGAAAGCGGGACAGGCGACGGCTACACCTTC	CASRESGTGDGYTF
TRBV5-4	once	TRBJ2-1	TRBD2	TGTGCCAGCAGCTCGACTAGCGGGGCGTACAATGAGCAGTTCTTC	CASSSTSGAYNEQFF
TRBV5-6	.	TRBJ2-6	TRBD1	TGTGCCAGCAGCCCTACGACAGGGTGGAGGTCTGGGGCCAACGTCCTGACTTTC	CASSPTTGWRSGANVLTF
TRBV19	.	TRBJ2-5	TRBD2	TGTGCCAGTAGTAAACTAGCGGGGGGCGGGGAGACCCAGTACTTC	CASSKLAGGGETQYF
TRBV21-1	.	TRBJ2-3	.	TGTGCCAGCAGCAAAGGACTAGCGGGGGGTTTCACAGATACGCAGTATTTT	CASSKGLAGGFTDTQYF
TRBV11-2	.	TRBJ1-5	.	TGTGCCAGCAGCTTTGACAGAAATCAGCCCCAGCATTTT	CASSFDRNQPQHF
TRBV11-3	.	TRBJ2-3	.	TGTGCCAGCAGCTTAGGTTTCAGGGGGGAAGATACGCAGTATTTT	CASSLGFRGEDTQYF
TRBV2	.	TRBJ1-4	.	TGTGCCAGCAGTTCACAGTACGAAAAACTGTTTTTT	CASSSQYEKLFF
TRBV30	.	TRBJ1-1	.	TGTGCCTGGAGCCGCCCCCCGACAGATAACACTGAAGCTTTCTTT	CAWSRPPTDNTEAFF
TRBV14	few	TRBJ2-7	.	TGTGCCAGCAGCTTTGGACAGAACTACGAGCAGTACTTC	CASSFGQNYEQYF
TRBV6-6	few	TRBJ2-7	TRBD1	TGTGCCAGCAGTATAACAGGGGCCTACGAGCAGTACTTC	CASSITGAYEQYF
TRBV4-1	.	TRBJ2-7	.	TGCGCCAGCAGCCATTCTGTGGGACAAGCCTACGAGCAGTACTTC	CASSHSVGQAYEQYF
TRBV10-1	.	TRBJ2-7	.	TGCGCCAGCAGTACGACCGGGAGCTCCTACGAGCAGTACTTC	CASSTTGSSYEQYF
TRBV2	.	TRBJ2-7	.	TGTGCCAGCAGTGAAACGGGGGACTTATACTTC	CASSETGDLYF
TRBV5-1	.	TRBJ2-7	TRBD2	TGCGCCAGCAGCTCGCCCGGGGGGGTCGGTGACGAGCAGTACTTC	CASSSPGGVGDEQYF
TRBV5-4	.	TRBJ2-2	.	TGTGCCAGCAGCGCGGACAGACCTGGGGAGCTGTTTTTT	CASSADRPGELFF
TRBV4-2	.	TRBJ2-1	.	TGTGCCAGCAGCCCCCGGGTGGGGGCAAGCTCCTACAATGAGCAGTTCTTC	CASSPRVGASSYNEQFF
TRBV6-5	.	TRBJ2-1	.	TGTGCCAGCAGTACCGGCCACAGGGCCTACAATGAGCAGTTCTTC	CASSTGHRAYNEQFF
TRBV5-1	once	TRBJ2-5	TRBD2	TGCGCCAGCCAACGGGGAGCGGGGGAAGAGACCCAGTACTTC	CASQRGAGEETQYF
TRBV11-3	once	TRBJ2-7	TRBD2	TGTGCCAGCAGCCGGGGACTAGCGGGGTCCCGGGAGCAGTACTTC	CASSRGLAGSREQYF
TRBV5-6	.	TRBJ2-7	TRBD1	TGTGCCAGCAGCTTGTATAGGGGGCGCGAGCAGTACTTC	CASSLYRGREQYF
TRBV15	.	TRBJ1-5	.	TGTGCCACCAGCAGCCAAGGGGCGCCCCAGCATTTT	CATSSQGAPQHF
TRBV15	.	TRBJ1-1	.	TGTGCCACCAGCGGGGGGGGCGCAAACACTGAAGCTTTCTTT	CATSGGGANTEAFF
TRBV2	.	TRBJ2-2	.	TGTGCCAGCAGTGATCGGCAGGGGAACACCGGGGAGCTGTTTTTT	CASSDRQGNTGELFF
TRBV25-1	once	TRBJ2-5	.	TGTGCCAGCAGTGAGCCAGGGCCAGGAGAGACCCAGTACTTC	CASSEPGPGETQYF
TRBV5-4	.	TRBJ1-2	TRBD1	TGTGCCAGCAGCTTGGAAGGGACAGGGTTTGCCTATGGCTACACCTTC	CASSLEGTGFAYGYTF
TRBV10-2	.	TRBJ2-7	TRBD2	TGCGCCAGCATAGCGGGGACCTACGAGCAGTACTTC	CASIAGTYEQYF
TRBV14	few	TRBJ1-1	.	TGTGCCAGCAGCCCCCGGACTATACCGAACACTGAAGCTTTCTTT	CASSPRTIPNTEAFF
TRBV9	.	TRBJ2-6	.	TGTGCCAGCAGCGTAGTCGGAGGCTCTGGGGCCAACGTCCTGACTTTC	CASSVVGGSGANVLTF
TRBV6-4	.	TRBJ1-5	.	TGTGCCAGCAGTTCTGAGGAGGGTCAGCCCCAGCATTTT	CASSSEEGQPQHF
TRBV11-1	.	TRBJ2-1	.	TGTGCCAGCAGCTTAGCGCAGGGCAATGAGCAGTTCTTC	CASSLAQGNEQFF
TRBV18	.	TRBJ1-1	.	TGTGCCAGCTCACCGACAGGAGGGAACACTGAAGCTTTCTTT	CASSPTGGNTEAFF
TRBV27	.	TRBJ2-7	.	TGTGCCAGCAGTTTATCCGCGAACTACGAGCAGTACTTC	CASSLSANYEQYF
TRBV30	.	TRBJ1-2	TRBD1	TGTGCCTGGGGCTGGGGACAGCTTCAAGGAGGCTACACCTTC	CAWGWGQLQGGYTF
TRBV5-1	.	TRBJ2-1	TRBD2	TGCGCCAGCAGCCCAGAAGCGGGGGGTCACAATGAGCAGTTCTTC	CASSPEAGGHNEQFF
TRBV9	.	TRBJ2-3	.	TGTGCCAGCAGCGTAGCTATTGAGGGCGCCGGCACAGATACGCAGTATTTT	CASSVAIEGAGTDTQYF
TRBV6-5	.	TRBJ1-5	TRBD1	TGTGCCAGCAGTTCAGGGGGAAATCAGCCCCAGCATTTT	CASSSGGNQPQHF
TRBV11-2	.	TRBJ1-2	.	TGTGCCAGCAGCTTAGGGGCAGGGTCTGAGGGCTACACCTTC	CASSLGAGSEGYTF